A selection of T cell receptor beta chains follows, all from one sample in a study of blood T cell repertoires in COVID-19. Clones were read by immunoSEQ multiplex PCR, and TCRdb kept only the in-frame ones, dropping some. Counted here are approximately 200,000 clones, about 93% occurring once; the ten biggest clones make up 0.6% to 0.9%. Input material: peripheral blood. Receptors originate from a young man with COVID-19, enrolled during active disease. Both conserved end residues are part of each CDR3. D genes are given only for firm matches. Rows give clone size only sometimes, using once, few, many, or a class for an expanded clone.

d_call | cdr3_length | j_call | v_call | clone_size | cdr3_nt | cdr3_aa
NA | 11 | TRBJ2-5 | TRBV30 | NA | TGTGGTGGGCGAGTCCTGGAGACCCAGTACTTC | CGGRVLETQYF
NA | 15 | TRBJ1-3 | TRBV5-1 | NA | TGCGCCAGCAGCTTGGCTGGGCACTCTGGAAACACCATATATTTT | CASSLAGHSGNTIYF
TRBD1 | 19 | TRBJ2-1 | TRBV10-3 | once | TGTGCCATCAGTGACAGTGGGACAGGTGCACTTCTCTCCTACAATGAGCAGTTCTTC | CAISDSGTGALLSYNEQFF
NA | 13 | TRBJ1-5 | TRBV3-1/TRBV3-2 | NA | TGTGCCAGCAGCCAAGTGGGGAGATCAGCCCAGCATTTT | CASSQVGRSAQHF
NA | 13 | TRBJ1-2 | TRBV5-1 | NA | TGCGCCAGCAGCTCCGACAGGTATGATGGCTACACCTTC | CASSSDRYDGYTF
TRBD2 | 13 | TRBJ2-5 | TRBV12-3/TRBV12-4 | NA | TGTGCCAGCAGTTTGAGCGGGGCCGAGACCCAGTACTTC | CASSLSGAETQYF
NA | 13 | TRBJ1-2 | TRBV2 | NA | TGTGCCAGTCGAAGGGGGACCAACTATGGCTACACCTTC | CASRRGTNYGYTF
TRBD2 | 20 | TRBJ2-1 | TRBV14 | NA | TGTGCCAGCAGCCGCCGGACTCCCGGACTAGCGGGGGGGCCATACAATGAGCAGTTCTTC | CASSRRTPGLAGGPYNEQFF
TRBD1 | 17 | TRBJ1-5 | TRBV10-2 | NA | TGCGCCAGCAGTGATCGTATCAAACAGGGGTTCGGTCAGCCCCAGCATTTT | CASSDRIKQGFGQPQHF
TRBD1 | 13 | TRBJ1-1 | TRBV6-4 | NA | TGTGCCAGCAGATCGGGACAGGGCCAAGAAGCTTTCTTT | CASRSGQGQEAFF
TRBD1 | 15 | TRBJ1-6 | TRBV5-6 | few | TGTGCCAGCCATTGGCAAGGACAGGGAAATTCACCCCTCCACTTT | CASHWQGQGNSPLHF
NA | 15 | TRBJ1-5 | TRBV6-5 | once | TGTGCCAGCAGGTTAGAGGGAATTAGCAATCAGCCCCAGCATTTT | CASRLEGISNQPQHF
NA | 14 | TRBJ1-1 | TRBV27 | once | TGTGCCAGCAGTCCAACAGGGTTGGGCACTGAAGCTTTCTTT | CASSPTGLGTEAFF
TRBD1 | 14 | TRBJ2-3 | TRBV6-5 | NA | TGTGCCAGCAGACAGGGGTCGTCCACAGATACGCAGTATTTT | CASRQGSSTDTQYF
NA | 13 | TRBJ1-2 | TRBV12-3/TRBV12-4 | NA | TGTGCCAGCAGTTTCAGGAATAACTATGGCTACACCTTC | CASSFRNNYGYTF
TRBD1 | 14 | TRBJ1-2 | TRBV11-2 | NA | TGTGCCAGCAGCTTAGGCACAGGGGGCTATGGCTACACCTTC | CASSLGTGGYGYTF
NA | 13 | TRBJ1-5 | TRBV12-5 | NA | TGTGCTAGTGCCGGTGGACATCACATGGCCCAGCATTTT | CASAGGHHMAQHF
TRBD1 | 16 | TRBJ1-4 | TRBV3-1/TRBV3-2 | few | TGTGCCAGCAGCCAATTTGCGGACAGGGTTAATGAAAAACTGTTTTTT | CASSQFADRVNEKLFF
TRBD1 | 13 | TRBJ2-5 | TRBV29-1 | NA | TGCAGCGTCTCCGGGGGGACAGGGGTGACCCAGTACTTC | CSVSGGTGVTQYF
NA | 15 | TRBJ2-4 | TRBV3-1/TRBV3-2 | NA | TGTGCCAGCAGCCAAGGGTCGGGAGCCAAAAACATTCAGTACTTC | CASSQGSGAKNIQYF
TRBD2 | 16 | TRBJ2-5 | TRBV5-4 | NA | TGTGCCAGCAGCTGGGAGACTAGCGGGGGTGGGGAGACCCAGTACTTC | CASSWETSGGGETQYF
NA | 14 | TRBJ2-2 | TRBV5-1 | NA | TGCGCCAGCAGCGAGCAGGGGGGAATCGGGGAGCTGTTTTTT | CASSEQGGIGELFF
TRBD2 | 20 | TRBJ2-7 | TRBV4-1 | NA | TGCGCCATGAAGAACCTCCGGACGCGTCGGTGCGGGGGGTGTTCCTACGAGCAGTACTTC | CAMKNLRTRRCGGCSYEQYF
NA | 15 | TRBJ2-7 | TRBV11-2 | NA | TGTGCCAGCAGCTTAGATAGGAACAGAATCTACGAGCAGTACTTC | CASSLDRNRIYEQYF
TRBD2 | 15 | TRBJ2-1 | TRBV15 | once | TGTGCCACCAGCAGAGGAACTAGCGGCGAGAAGGAACGGTTCTTC | CATSRGTSGEKERFF
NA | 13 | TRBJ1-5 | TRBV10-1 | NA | TGCGCCAGCAGTGAGGGTGAGGGCCAGCCCCAGCATTTT | CASSEGEGQPQHF
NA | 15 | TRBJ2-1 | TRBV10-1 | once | TGCGCCAGCAGTACCTCTGGGGGGGCGATGGATGAGCAGTTCTTC | CASSTSGGAMDEQFF
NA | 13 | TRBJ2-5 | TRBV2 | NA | TGTGCCAGCATGCGGGTTTCGGAAGAGACCCAGTACTTC | CASMRVSEETQYF
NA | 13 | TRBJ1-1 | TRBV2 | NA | TGTGCCAGCACTTTCGGACAGCTCCGAGAAGCTTTCTTT | CASTFGQLREAFF
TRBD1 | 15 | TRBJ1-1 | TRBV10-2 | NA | TGCGCCAGCAGTGACAACCCAGGGGGCGCAACTGAAGCTTTCTTT | CASSDNPGGATEAFF
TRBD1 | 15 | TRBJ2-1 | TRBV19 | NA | TGTGCCAGTAGTCCCCAACCGACAGGGTGGCTTGAGCAGTTCTTC | CASSPQPTGWLEQFF
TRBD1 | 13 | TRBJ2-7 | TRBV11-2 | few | TGTGCCAGCAGCTCCGGGACAGGGCGTGAGCAGTACTTC | CASSSGTGREQYF
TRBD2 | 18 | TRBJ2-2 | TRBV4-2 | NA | TGTGCCAGCAGCCAAGATCTAGGAGCGGGGGGTTCCACCGGGGAGCTGTTTTTT | CASSQDLGAGGSTGELFF
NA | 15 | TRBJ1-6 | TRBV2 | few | TGTGCCAGCTTACAGGGTGCAGGCTATAATTCACCCCTCCACTTT | CASLQGAGYNSPLHF
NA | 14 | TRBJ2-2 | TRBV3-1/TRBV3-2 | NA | TGTGCCAGCAGCGCCCGACTAGTGACCGGGGAGCTGTTTTTT | CASSARLVTGELFF
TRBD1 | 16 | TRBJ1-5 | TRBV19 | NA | TGTGCCAGTAGTATTTGGGGCAGGGGGGGCAATCAGCCCCAGCATTTT | CASSIWGRGGNQPQHF